This passage covers 6 T cell receptor beta chains from one sample sequenced in a study of OX40 agonist ivuxolimab in advanced cancers. Sequencing used immunoSEQ multiplex PCR; TCRdb keeps in-frame clones, though not all of them. The sample lists about 58,000 clones, approximately 88% seen once, with under 4% in the top ten. This material consisted of CD4+ or CD8+ T cells sorted from blood, taken in a trial of the OX40 agonist ivuxolimab. Receptors originate from an adult with an advanced solid tumor such as melanoma, head and neck, liver or kidney cancer.

The chain combines TRBV30 with TRBJ1-1, with 9 bases matching TRBD1. The trim removed 1 base at V and 3 bases at J, leaving 0 bases unmatched. Germline V CDR1 and CDR2: GTSNPN, SVGIG (reference sequence). This CDR3 region has 13 residues. CDR3 DNA: TGTGCCTGGAGTGGACAGGGGGACACTGAAGCTTTCTTT. Translating it yields CAWSGQGDTEAFF.

The chain recombines TRBV7-6 with TRBJ2-7; 7 bases line up with TRBD1. V was pared by 5 bases and J by 2 bases, with 6 bases of the junction left unmatched. Germline V gives CDR1 SGHVS, CDR2 FNYEAQ. The CDR3 runs 14 residues. The CDR3 reads CASSMGQLPYEQYF. The CDR3 DNA is TGTGCCAGCAGCATGGGACAGTTACCCTACGAGCAGTACTTC.

The chain recombines TRBV4-1 with TRBJ1-2; D remains unclear. V was cut by 0 bases and J by 4 bases, with 3 bases left in between. The CDR3 has 12 residues. Germline lookup yields CDR1 MGHRA and CDR2 YSYEKL. The CDR3 spells CASSQDLYGYTF. CDR3 nucleotide sequence: TGCGCCAGCAGCCAAGATCTCTATGGCTACACCTTC.

The table lists this clone with a few counts. The chain recombines TRBV9 with TRBJ2-1; D might be TRBD2 (5 bases). Trimming shortened V by 2 bases and J by 4 bases, and 16 bases separated the two germline ends. Germline-derived CDR1 and CDR2 are SGDLS and YYNGEE. CDR3 length: 16 residues. The DNA of the CDR3 is TGTGCCAGCAGCGTCGGACTGGCGGGCCCTTACAATGAGCAGTTCTTC. Its translation is CASSVGLAGPYNEQFF.

The chain is built from TRBV4-2 and TRBJ2-1, with D perhaps being TRBD1 or TRBD2 (6 bases each). Trimming stripped 8 bases from V and 5 bases from J, with 13 bases between. The CDR3 has 13 amino acids. The germline V gene encodes CDR1 LGHNA and CDR2 YNFKEQ. The chain's CDR3 is CASRLGGNNEQFF. The CDR3 nucleotides read TGTGCCAGCCGTCTAGGGGGGAACAATGAGCAGTTCTTC.

The rearrangement links TRBV27 to TRBJ2-5, with D maybe TRBD2 (6 bases). The germline V gene has CDR1 MNHEY and CDR2 SMNVEV (reference sequence). The CDR3 is 13 amino acids. Trimming removed 5 bases from V and 4 bases from J, with 11 bases in between. Here the CDR3 reads CASSGFGGETQYF. CDR3 nucleotides: TGTGCCAGCAGTGGGTTCGGGGGAGAGACCCAGTACTTC.